This T cell receptor (beta chain) appears in the sequencing data of a study of cytomegalovirus exposure and HLA in healthy donors. Notes on the study in general: The authors later found HLA-associated TCR beta chains more clonally expanded than equally common others. Most TCR beta V segments were productive about 87% or about 30% of the time in an earlier analysis. Among TCR beta chains, those listed as cytomegalovirus-associated numbered around 160. In vitro confirmation showed three CMV-associated chains to be CMV antigen specific.

In its sample, this clone was seen once. Its antigen remains unidentified. Both 60 Vbeta primers and 13 Jbeta primers went into the PCR. Using immunoSEQ multiplex PCR, the repertoire was profiled, and TCRdb retains in-frame clones only, with some absent. The table shows around 37,000 clones, with 70% to 75% occurring only once. Germline V lookup: CDR1 SQVTM, CDR2 ANQGSEA. V was clipped by 4 bases and J by 0 bases, with 10 bases between them. This CDR3 is 14 amino acids long. Sequencing input: PBMCs. V gene TRBV29-1 combines with J gene TRBJ2-1, with a tentative D call TRBD1 (7 bases). The sequence was collected from a man in his thirties or forties in good health and CMV-seronegative. CDR3 region: CSVAGGSSYNEQFF. DNA for the CDR3: TGCAGCGTTGCAGGGGGGAGCTCCTACAATGAGCAGTTCTTC.